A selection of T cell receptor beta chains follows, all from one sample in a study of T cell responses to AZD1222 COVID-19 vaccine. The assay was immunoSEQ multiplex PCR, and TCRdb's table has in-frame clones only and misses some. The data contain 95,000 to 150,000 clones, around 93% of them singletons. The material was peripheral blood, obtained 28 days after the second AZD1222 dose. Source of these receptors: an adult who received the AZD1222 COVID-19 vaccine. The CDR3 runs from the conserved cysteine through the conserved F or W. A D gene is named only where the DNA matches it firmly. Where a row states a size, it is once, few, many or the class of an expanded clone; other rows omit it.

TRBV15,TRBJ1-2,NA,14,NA,TGTGCCACCAGCAGAGACAGGGGTCACTATGGCTACACCTTC,CATSRDRGHYGYTF
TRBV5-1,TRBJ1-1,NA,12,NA,TGCGCCAGCACCAACGAGTTCACTGAAGCTTTCTTT,CASTNEFTEAFF
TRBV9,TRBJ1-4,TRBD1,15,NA,TGTGCCAGCAGCGTCCGGACAGGCGGGAACGAAAAACTGTTTTTT,CASSVRTGGNEKLFF
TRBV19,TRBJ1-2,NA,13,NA,TGTGCCAGTAGTATCTGGCAGCGCAATGGCTACACCTTC,CASSIWQRNGYTF
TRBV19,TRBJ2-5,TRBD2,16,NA,TGTGCCAGTAGTACCTCCGGGACTAGCGGCAGCAAGACCCAGTACTTC,CASSTSGTSGSKTQYF
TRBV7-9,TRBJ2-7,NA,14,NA,TGTGCCAGCAGCTCCGGACTGACCTCCTACGAGCAGTACTTC,CASSSGLTSYEQYF
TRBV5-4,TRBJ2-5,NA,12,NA,TGTGCCAGCAGCTTGTTTGGAGAGACCCAGTACTTC,CASSLFGETQYF
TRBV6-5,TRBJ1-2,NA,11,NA,TGTGCCAGCGGCGGGACTCTTGGCTACACCTTC,CASGGTLGYTF
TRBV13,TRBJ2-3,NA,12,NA,TGTGCCAGCGCGCGCCTCACAGATACGCAGTATTTT,CASARLTDTQYF
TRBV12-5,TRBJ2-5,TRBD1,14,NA,TGTGCTAGTGGTCCGGGACAGGGAACAGAGACCCAGTACTTC,CASGPGQGTETQYF
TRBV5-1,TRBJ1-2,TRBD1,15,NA,TGCGCCAGCAGTCTTACCGGGACAGGGAACTATGGCTACACCTTC,CASSLTGTGNYGYTF
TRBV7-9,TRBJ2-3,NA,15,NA,TGTGCCAGCAGCTTAGGAATAGCGAGCACAGATACGCAGTATTTT,CASSLGIASTDTQYF
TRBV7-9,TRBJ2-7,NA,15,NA,TGTGCCAGCAGCTTAGCTCGGGGTACCACCTACGAGCAGTACTTC,CASSLARGTTYEQYF
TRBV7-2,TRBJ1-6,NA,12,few,TGTGCCGTTCAGAGAGGGAATTCACCCCTCCACTTT,CAVQRGNSPLHF
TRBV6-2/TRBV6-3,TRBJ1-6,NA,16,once,TGTGCCAGCAGATACAGGGAACTCTCCTATAATTCACCCCTCCACTTT,CASRYRELSYNSPLHF
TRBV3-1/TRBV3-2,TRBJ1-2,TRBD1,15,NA,TGTGCCAGCAGCCTTGGACAGGGGAGGCACTATGGCTACACCTTC,CASSLGQGRHYGYTF
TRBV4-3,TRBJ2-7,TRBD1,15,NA,TGCGCCAGCAGCCAAGACCGGGACAGGGTCTACGAGCAGTACTTC,CASSQDRDRVYEQYF
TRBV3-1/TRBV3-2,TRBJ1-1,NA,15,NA,TGTGCCAGCAGCCGCGGGGAGTCCATGAACACTGAAGCTTTCTTT,CASSRGESMNTEAFF
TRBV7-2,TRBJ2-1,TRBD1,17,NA,TGTGCCAGCAGCTCGGACAGGGGCCCTTTCCCCTACAATGAGCAGTTCTTC,CASSSDRGPFPYNEQFF
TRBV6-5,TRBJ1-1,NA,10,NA,TGTGCCAGCGCGATGATCGAAGCTTTCTTT,CASAMIEAFF
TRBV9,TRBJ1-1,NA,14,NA,TGTGCCAGCAGCCCCATCCGGGGGGGAACTGAAGCTTTCTTT,CASSPIRGGTEAFF
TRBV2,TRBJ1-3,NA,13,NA,TGTGCCAGCAGTGGGGACGAGAGGGACACCATATATTTT,CASSGDERDTIYF
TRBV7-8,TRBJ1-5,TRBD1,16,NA,TGTGCCAGCAGCCCCCCTGGACAGGGCTCTTCCCAGCCCCAGCATTTT,CASSPPGQGSSQPQHF
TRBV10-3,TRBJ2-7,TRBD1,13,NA,TGTGCCAGCCGGGACAGGGAGACCTACGAGCAGTACTTC,CASRDRETYEQYF
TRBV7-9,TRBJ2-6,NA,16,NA,TGTGCCAGCAGCAAGCTATTGCGGGCTGGGGCCAACGTCCTGACTTTC,CASSKLLRAGANVLTF
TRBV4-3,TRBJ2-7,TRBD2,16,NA,TGCGCCAGCAGCCAAGATAGCGGGGGGACTTCCTACGAGCAGTACTTC,CASSQDSGGTSYEQYF
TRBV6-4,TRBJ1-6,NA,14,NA,TGTGCCAGCAGTATAAACTCCTATAATTCACCCCTCCACTTT,CASSINSYNSPLHF
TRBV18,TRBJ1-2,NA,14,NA,TGTGCCAGCTCACCAGGAAACGATCGCTATGGCTACACCTTC,CASSPGNDRYGYTF
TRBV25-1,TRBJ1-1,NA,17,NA,TGTGCCAGCAGTGGATCCTCTAACATAGGCACGAACACTGAAGCTTTCTTT,CASSGSSNIGTNTEAFF
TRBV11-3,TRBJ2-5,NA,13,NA,TGTGCCAGCAGCTTAGAGTTCGGAGAGACCCAGTACTTC,CASSLEFGETQYF
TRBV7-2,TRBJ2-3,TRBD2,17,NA,TGTGCCAGCAGCTCTTCCCTAGCGGGGGGTCTCACAGATACGCAGTATTTT,CASSSSLAGGLTDTQYF
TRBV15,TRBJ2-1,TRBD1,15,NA,TGTGCCACCAGCAGCGTTATGACAGGGCTGGATGAGCAGTTCTTC,CATSSVMTGLDEQFF
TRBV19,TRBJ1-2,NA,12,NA,TGTGCCAGTTTAACCACCCGCCTGGGCTACACCTTC,CASLTTRLGYTF
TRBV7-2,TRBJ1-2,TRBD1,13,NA,TGTGCCAGCGGGATACAGGGGACGGGTGGCTACACCTTC,CASGIQGTGGYTF
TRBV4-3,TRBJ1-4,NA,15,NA,TGCGCCAGCAGCCAAGGCGACAGGACGTTCGAAAAACTGTTTTTT,CASSQGDRTFEKLFF
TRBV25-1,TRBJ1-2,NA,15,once,TGTGCCAGCAGTGAATCCCCCGGGGGAGGCTATGGCTACACCTTC,CASSESPGGGYGYTF
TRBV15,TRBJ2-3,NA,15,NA,TGTGCCACCAGCAAGGGGGGGATCCGTACAGATACGCAGTATTTT,CATSKGGIRTDTQYF
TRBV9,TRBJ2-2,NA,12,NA,TGTGCCAGCAGCGTACTAGTGGGGGAGCTGTTTTTT,CASSVLVGELFF
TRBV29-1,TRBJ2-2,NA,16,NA,TGCAGCGTTGCCCTCAGGGGGGGTTGGGACACCGGGGAGCTGTTTTTT,CSVALRGGWDTGELFF
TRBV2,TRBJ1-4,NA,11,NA,TGTGCCAGCAGTGGTAATGAAAAACTGTTTTTT,CASSGNEKLFF
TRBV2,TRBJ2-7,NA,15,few,TGTGCCAGCAGTGAATACAGGGATCCACTCTACGAGCAGTACTTC,CASSEYRDPLYEQYF
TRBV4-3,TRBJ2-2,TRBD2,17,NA,TGCGCCAGCAGCCAATTCTCGGGACTAGAGGGCACCGGGGAGCTGTTTTTT,CASSQFSGLEGTGELFF
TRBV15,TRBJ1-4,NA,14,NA,TGTGCCACCAGCAGAGAGGCTTTAGGGGAAAAACTGTTTTTT,CATSREALGEKLFF
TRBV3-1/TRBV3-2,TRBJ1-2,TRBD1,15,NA,TGTGCCAGCAGTATAAGTGGACAGGGCATCTATGGCTACACCTTC,CASSISGQGIYGYTF
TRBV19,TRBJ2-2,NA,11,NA,TGTGCCAGTAGTACGGCCGGGGAGCTGTTTTTT,CASSTAGELFF
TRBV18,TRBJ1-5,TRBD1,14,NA,TGTGCCAGCTCACTCCGACAGGGGATCCAGCCCCAGCATTTT,CASSLRQGIQPQHF
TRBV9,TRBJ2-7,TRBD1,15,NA,TGTGCCAGCAGCGCGGGACAGGGTTCAACCTACGAGCAGTACTTC,CASSAGQGSTYEQYF
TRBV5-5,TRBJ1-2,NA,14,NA,TGTGCCAGCAGCCCGGGTGACACGGTGAGGGGCTACACCTTC,CASSPGDTVRGYTF
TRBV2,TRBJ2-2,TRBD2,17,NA,TGTGCCAGCAGGAGACTAGCGGGGGCGGGTAGCACCGGGGAGCTGTTTTTT,CASRRLAGAGSTGELFF
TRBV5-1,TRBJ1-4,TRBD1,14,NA,TGCGCCAGCAGCGCAGGGTCAGGGGGTGAAAAACTGTTTTTT,CASSAGSGGEKLFF
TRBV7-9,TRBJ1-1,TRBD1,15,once,TGTGCCAGCAGCATGCATAGGGCAGGGGGCCCTGAAGCTTTCTTT,CASSMHRAGGPEAFF
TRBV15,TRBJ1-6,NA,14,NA,TGTGCCACCAGTGAGGAGAGCCAAAGGTCACCCCTCCACTTT,CATSEESQRSPLHF
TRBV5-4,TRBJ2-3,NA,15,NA,TGTGCCAGCAGCTTCGCCACTTCTAGCACAGATACGCAGTATTTT,CASSFATSSTDTQYF
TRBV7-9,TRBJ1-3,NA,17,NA,TGTGCCAGCAGCCGCCGGGATGGACAGCACTCTGGAAACACCATATATTTT,CASSRRDGQHSGNTIYF
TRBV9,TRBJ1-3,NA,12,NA,TGTGCCAGCAGTCCCGTTGGAAACACCATATATTTT,CASSPVGNTIYF